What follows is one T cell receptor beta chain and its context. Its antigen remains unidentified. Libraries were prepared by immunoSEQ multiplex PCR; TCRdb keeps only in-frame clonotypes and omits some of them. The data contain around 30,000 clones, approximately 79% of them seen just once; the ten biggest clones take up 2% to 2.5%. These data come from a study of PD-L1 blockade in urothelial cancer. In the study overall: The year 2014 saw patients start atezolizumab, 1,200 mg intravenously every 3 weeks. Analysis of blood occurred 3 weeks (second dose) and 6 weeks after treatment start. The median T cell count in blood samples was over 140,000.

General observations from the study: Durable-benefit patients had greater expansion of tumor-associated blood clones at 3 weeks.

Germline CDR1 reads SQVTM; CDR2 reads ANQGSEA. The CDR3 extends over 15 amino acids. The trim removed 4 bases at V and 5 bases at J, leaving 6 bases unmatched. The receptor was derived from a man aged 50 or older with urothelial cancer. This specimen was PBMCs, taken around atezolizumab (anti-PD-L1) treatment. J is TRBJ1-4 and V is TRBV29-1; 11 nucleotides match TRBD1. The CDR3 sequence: CSVGRTGGLNEKLFF. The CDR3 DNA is TGCAGCGTTGGACGGACAGGGGGCTTGAATGAAAAACTGTTTTTT.